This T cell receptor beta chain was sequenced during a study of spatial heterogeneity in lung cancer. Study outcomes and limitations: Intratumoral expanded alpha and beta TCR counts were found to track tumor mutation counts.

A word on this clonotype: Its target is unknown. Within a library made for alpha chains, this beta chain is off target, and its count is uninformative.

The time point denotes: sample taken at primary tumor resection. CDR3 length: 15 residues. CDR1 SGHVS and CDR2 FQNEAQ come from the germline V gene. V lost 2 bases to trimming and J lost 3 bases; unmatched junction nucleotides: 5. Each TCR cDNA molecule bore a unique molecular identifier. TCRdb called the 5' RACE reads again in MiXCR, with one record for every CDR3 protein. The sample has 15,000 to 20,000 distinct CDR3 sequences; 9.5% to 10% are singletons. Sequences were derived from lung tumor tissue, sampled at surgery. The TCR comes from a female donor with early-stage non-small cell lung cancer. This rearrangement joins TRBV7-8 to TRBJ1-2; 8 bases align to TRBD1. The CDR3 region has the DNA TGTGCCAGCAGCTTAACAGACAGGGGTGACTATGGCTACACCTTC. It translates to CASSLTDRGDYGYTF.